The source of this TCR beta chain is a study of identifying expanded T cells in peripheral blood. During the collection period, no donor immune events like infections were recorded. On this clone itself: The target antigen is unknown.

Clones were sequenced by immunoSEQ multiplex PCR, and TCRdb holds only the in-frame ones, with some missing. The repertoire holds 95,000 or so clones, with approximately 84% as singletons. Study findings and constraints: Clone count variance between roughly 2-week samples rose with total template count. Differentially abundant clones: about 1.2 between replicates, around 16 at roughly 2 weeks, 19 to 20 at four.

Germline loops: CDR1 MNHEY, CDR2 SVGAGI. V dropped 4 bases and J dropped 4 bases, with 16 bases sitting between them. This CDR3 has 15 residues. The sample comprised blood. This receptor was taken from a person aged 18-70 years in good health. This rearrangement joins TRBV6-5 to TRBJ1-2; D remains ambiguous. CDR3 coding DNA: TGTGCCAGCAGTTTCTACGGAGCTGGTGGCTATGGCTACACCTTC. It translates to CASSFYGAGGYGYTF.